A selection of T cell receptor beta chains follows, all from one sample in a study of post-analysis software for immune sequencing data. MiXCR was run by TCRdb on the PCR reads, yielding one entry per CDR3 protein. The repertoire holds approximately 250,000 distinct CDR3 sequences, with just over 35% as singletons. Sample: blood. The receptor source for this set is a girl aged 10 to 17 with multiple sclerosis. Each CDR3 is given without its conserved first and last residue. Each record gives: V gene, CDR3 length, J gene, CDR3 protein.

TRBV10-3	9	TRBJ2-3	AIEDTDTQY
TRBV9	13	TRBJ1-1	ASSVGSRADTEAF
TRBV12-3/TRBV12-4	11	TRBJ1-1	ASSFTASTEAF
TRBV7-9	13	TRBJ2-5	ASSLAGGRQETQY
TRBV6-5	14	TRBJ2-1	ASSRGWLAGGSEQF
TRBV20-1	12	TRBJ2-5	SANLEGLYNEQY
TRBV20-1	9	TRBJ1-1	RGQANTEAF
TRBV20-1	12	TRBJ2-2	SATGGLNTGELF
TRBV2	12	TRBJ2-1	ASVRDSSYNEQF
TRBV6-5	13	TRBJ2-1	ASSYSGGRVYEQF
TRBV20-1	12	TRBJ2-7	SADTVIGSYEQY
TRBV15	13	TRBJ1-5	ATSRTGQISEPQH
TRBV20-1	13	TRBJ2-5	SAKRREGREETQY
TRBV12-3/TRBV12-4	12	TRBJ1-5	ASHPGQGYQPQH
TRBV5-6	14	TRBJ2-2	ASSLPRLAGTGELF
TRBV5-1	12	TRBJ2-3	ASSPRVHTDTQY
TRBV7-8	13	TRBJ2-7	ASSLAPRGDYEQY
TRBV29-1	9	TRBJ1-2	SVEGGAGYT
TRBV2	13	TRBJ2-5	ASSVSLAGQETQY
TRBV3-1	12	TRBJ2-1	ASSTRDRDNEQF
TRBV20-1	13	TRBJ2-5	SASKPSGAQETQY
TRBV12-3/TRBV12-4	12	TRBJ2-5	ASSSTGERETQY
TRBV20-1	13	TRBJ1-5	SASVGFGSNQPQH
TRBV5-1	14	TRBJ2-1	ASSPMASGGGNEQF
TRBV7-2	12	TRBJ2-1	ASGKSGIYNEQF
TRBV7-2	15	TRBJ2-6	ASSLSTRTSGANVLT
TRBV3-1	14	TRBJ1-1	ASSPWAGTGDTEAF
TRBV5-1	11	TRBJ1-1	ASSRQTNTEAF
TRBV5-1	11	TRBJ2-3	ASSGDREDTQY
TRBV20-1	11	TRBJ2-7	SARDRAGHEQY
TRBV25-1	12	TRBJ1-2	ASRRTGGGYGYT
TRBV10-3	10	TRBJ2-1	AISLQGNEQF
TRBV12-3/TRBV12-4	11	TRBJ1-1	ASSLAYGTEAF
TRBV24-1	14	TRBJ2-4	ATSEGGLANKNIQY
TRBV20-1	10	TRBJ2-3	SASDSSDTQY